This T cell receptor beta chain was profiled in a study of human CD8 memory T cell subsets. Study-wide results and limits: Both stem-like memory T cells and precursor exhausted T cells showed comparably high diversity, which set them apart from effector memory cells.

Worth noting for this clonotype: Its target is not known.

Scientists made TCR beta libraries using UMI-labeled 5' RACE. Original handling: TCR beta libraries each contained about 2,700 to 18,000 functional CDR3 beta clonotypes. TCRdb processed the 5' RACE reads again and assigns one entry to each CDR3 protein, with no DNA. The V and J calls and clone size are TCRdb's, not the authors'. The listing records around 4,500 distinct CDR3 sequences. Germline V gene data show CDR1 as MRHNA and CDR2 as SNTAGT. The length of the CDR3 is 13 residues. The TCR was taken from a human donor in good health. This chain joins TRBV6-4 and TRBJ2-1; TCRdb indicates TRBD1, and absent DNA this call remains unverified. The sequencing sample was made of CD8+ T cells from PBMCs. The CDR3: CASSEAPHNEQFF.